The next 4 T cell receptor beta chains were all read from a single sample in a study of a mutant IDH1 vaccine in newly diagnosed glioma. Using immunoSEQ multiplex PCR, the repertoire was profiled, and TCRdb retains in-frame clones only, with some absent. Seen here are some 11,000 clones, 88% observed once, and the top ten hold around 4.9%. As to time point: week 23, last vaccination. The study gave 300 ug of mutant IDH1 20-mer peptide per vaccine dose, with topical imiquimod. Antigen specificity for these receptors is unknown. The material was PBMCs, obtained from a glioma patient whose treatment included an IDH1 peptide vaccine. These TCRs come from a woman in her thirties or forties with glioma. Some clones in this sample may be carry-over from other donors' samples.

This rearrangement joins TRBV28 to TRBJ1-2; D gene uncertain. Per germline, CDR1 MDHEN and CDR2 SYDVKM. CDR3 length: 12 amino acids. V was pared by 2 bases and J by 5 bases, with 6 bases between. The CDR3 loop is CASSLREYGYTF. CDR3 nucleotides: TGTGCCAGCAGTTTACGAGAGTATGGCTACACCTTC.

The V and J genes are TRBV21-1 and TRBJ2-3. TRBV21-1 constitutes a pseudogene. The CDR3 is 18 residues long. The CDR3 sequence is CASTPLKPDTGLTDTQYF. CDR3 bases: TGTGCCAGCACCCCCCTTAAACCGGACACAGGACTCACAGATACGCAGTATTTT.

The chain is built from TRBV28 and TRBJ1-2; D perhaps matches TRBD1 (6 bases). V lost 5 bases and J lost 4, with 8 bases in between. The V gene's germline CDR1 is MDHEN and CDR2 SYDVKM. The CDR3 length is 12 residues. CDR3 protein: CASSTGIYGYTF. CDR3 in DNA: TGTGCCAGCAGTACAGGGATCTATGGCTACACCTTC.

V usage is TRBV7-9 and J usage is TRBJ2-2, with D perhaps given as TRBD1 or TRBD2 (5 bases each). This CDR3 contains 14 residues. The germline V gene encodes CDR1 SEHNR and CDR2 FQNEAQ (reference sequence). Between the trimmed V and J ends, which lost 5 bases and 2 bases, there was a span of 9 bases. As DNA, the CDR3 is TGTGCCAGCAGCCTAGGGACCAACACCGGGGAGCTGTTTTTT. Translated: CASSLGTNTGELFF. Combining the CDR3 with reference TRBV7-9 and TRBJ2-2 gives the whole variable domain DTGVSQNPRHKITKRGQNVTFRCDPISEHNRLYWYRQTLGQGPEFLTYFQNEAQLEKSRLLSDRFSAERPKGSFSTLEIQRTEQGDSAMYLCASSLGTNTGELFFGEGSRLTVL.